The text below deals with one T cell receptor beta chain. Its target is unknown. This sample is part of a study of cytomegalovirus exposure and HLA in healthy donors. The PCR ran on 60 Vbeta and 13 Jbeta primers. Only in-frame clones appear in the TCRdb table, and some are missing; sequencing was by immunoSEQ multiplex PCR. Of 150,000 to 200,000 clones detected, around 80% appear once; the ten largest clones hold 4.8%. V lost 5 bases to trimming and J lost 2 bases; unmatched junction nucleotides: 9. Germline lookup yields CDR1 LNHDA and CDR2 SQIVND (reference sequence). The CDR3 covers 15 residues. Study outcomes and limitations: The study designated 164 TCR beta chains cytomegalovirus-associated.

The chain has TRBV19 and TRBJ2-7; the match to TRBD2 covers 7 bases. Sample: PBMCs. This receptor was obtained from a man in his late teens or twenties in good health and CMV-seronegative. The DNA of the CDR3 is TGTGCCAGTAGTCCCGGGCTAGCGGTGACCTACGAGCAGTACTTC. It is translated as CASSPGLAVTYEQYF.